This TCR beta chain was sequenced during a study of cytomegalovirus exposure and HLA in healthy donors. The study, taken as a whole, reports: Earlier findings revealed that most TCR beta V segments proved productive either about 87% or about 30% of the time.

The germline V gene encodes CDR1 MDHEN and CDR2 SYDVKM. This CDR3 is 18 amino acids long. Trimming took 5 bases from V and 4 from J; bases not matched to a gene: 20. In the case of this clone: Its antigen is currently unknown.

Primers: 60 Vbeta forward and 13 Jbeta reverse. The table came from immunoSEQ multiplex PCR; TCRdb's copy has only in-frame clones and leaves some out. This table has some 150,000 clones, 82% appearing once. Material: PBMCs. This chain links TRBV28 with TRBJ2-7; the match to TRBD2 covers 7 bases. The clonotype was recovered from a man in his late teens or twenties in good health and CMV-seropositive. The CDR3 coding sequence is TGTGCCAGCAGTGGGTCAACGGGTCTCGGAAGAGCGGGATACGAGCAGTACTTC. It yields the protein CASSGSTGLGRAGYEQYF.